These 25 T cell receptor beta chains came from one sample sequenced in a study of cytomegalovirus exposure and HLA in healthy donors. The PCR contained 60 Vbeta and 13 Jbeta primers. The repertoire was sequenced with immunoSEQ multiplex PCR; TCRdb's copy has only in-frame clones and lacks some. The data show over 150,000 clones, 70% to 85% seen once. Sequenced material: PBMCs. These receptors came from a man younger than 45 in good health and CMV-seronegative.

The chain combines TRBV7-9 with TRBJ1-5; 7 bases are a match to TRBD1. The V gene end was trimmed by 5 bases and the J gene end by 6 bases; junction bases not matched to a gene: 10. The germline gives CDR1 SEHNR, CDR2 FQNEAQ (reference sequence). The CDR3 sequence is 15 residues long. The CDR3 coding sequence is TGTGCCAGCAGCCCAGGGGGGTTGGACAGTCAGCCCCAGCATTTT. Translation: CASSPGGLDSQPQHF.

The chain uses TRBV9 and TRBJ1-6; 7 bases fit TRBD1. The CDR3 length is 16 residues. V trimming: 3 bases; J trimming: 5 bases; junction bases outside the gene matches: 8. Germline assignment: CDR1 SGDLS and CDR2 YYNGEE. The CDR3 spells CASSGYRGGHNSPLHF. CDR3 in DNA: TGTGCCAGCAGCGGGTACAGGGGAGGTCATAATTCACCCCTCCACTTT.

The chain has TRBV11-2 and TRBJ2-3; TRBD2 matches 11 bases. CDR3 size: 15 residues. J gave up 5 bases and V 4 bases, and 5 bases lay outside the gene matches. Germline CDR1 is SGHAT and CDR2 is FQNNGV. The CDR3 region has the DNA TGTGCCAGCAGCTACCTAGCGGGGGGTGGAGATACGCAGTATTTT. It codes for CASSYLAGGGDTQYF.

This chain joins TRBV7-9 and TRBJ2-1, with a possible D match to TRBD1 (5 bases). Trimming left V 2 bases short and J 3 bases short, with 11 bases between. In germline, CDR1 is SEHNR, CDR2 FQNEAQ (reference sequence). This CDR3 contains 15 residues. CDR3 loop: CASSLIQGGYNEQFF. Written as DNA, the CDR3 is TGTGCCAGCAGCTTAATCCAGGGTGGCTACAATGAGCAGTTCTTC.

The chain couples TRBV11-2 to TRBJ1-1; D might be TRBD1 (6 bases). Germline V gene lookup returns CDR1 SGHAT and CDR2 FQNNGV. The CDR3 is 12 residues long. Between the trimmed V and J ends, which lost 8 bases and 1 base, there was a span of 8 bases. The CDR3 DNA reads TGTGCCAGCGGGACACAGAACACTGAAGCTTTCTTT. Translated, it gives CASGTQNTEAFF.

V and J are TRBV5-4 and TRBJ2-7, with 8 bases aligning to TRBD2. Per the germline V gene, CDR1 is SGHNT and CDR2 is YYREEE (reference sequence). V lost 3 bases to trimming and J lost 5 bases; unmatched junction nucleotides: 10. The CDR3 loop spans 15 amino acids. The DNA of the CDR3 is TGTGCCAGCAGCTGGCGAGGAGCGGGGGCTGACGAGCAGTACTTC. As protein: CASSWRGAGADEQYF.

J is TRBJ2-3 and V is TRBV20-1; D remains ambiguous. Trimming removed 4 bases at V and 5 bases at J, with 7 bases between. From germline, CDR1 is DFQATT and CDR2 SNEGSKA (reference sequence). The CDR3 spans 11 residues. CDR3 sequence (DNA): TGCAGTGCTACCCCCGGAGATACGCAGTATTTT. Translation: CSATPGDTQYF.

The count of this clone is one. This chain links TRBV4-1 with TRBJ2-5, with D maybe TRBD2 (6 bases). V was shortened by 0 bases and J by 2 bases, with 13 bases between the two germline ends. CDR3 length: 16 amino acids. The germline V gene has CDR1 MGHRA and CDR2 YSYEKL. The CDR3 spells CASSQEGGASQETQYF. CDR3 coding DNA: TGCGCCAGCAGCCAAGAAGGCGGGGCGTCACAAGAGACCCAGTACTTC.

The genes are TRBV5-6 and TRBJ2-5, with 10 bases aligning to TRBD1. There are 16 residues in the CDR3. Germline trimming cut 3 bases from V and 4 bases from J; bases unmatched to any gene: 9. Germline V CDR1 and CDR2: SGHDT, YYEEEE. This CDR3 reads CASSSQLTGGGETQYF. CDR3 nucleotides: TGTGCCAGCAGCTCGCAATTGACAGGGGGCGGAGAGACCCAGTACTTC.

The chain carries TRBV5-1 and TRBJ2-3, with 7 bases that match TRBD2. Germline CDR1 is SGHRS and CDR2 is YFSETQ. The CDR3 totals 15 residues. The V gene end was trimmed by 0 bases and the J gene end by 5 bases; junction bases not matched to a gene: 6. The CDR3 here is CASSLESGAIDTQYF. The CDR3 coding sequence is TGCGCCAGCAGCTTGGAAAGCGGGGCTATAGATACGCAGTATTTT.

The rearrangement uses TRBV29-1 and TRBJ2-3; 7 bases align to TRBD2. Germline CDR1 SQVTM, CDR2 ANQGSEA. Trimming at V came to 4 bases and at J to 0 bases, leaving 7 bases not matched to a gene. There are 15 residues in the CDR3. CDR3 bases: TGCAGCGTTGCCTTGGGAGCGGGGAGCACAGATACGCAGTATTTT. This gives the protein CSVALGAGSTDTQYF.

This chain links TRBV7-9 with TRBJ1-1; 9 bases line up with TRBD1. J was trimmed by 4 bases and V by 0 bases; bases with no gene match: 9. CDR1 is SEHNR, CDR2 FQNEAQ, per germline (reference sequence). This CDR3 is 17 amino acids long. The CDR3 nucleotides read TGTGCCAGCAGCTTAGCTCTCTATACGGGACAGGGCACTGAAGCTTTCTTT. Amino acids: CASSLALYTGQGTEAFF.

The genes are TRBV14 and TRBJ2-2, with a tentative D call TRBD1 (5 bases). CDR1 and CDR2 from the germline V gene are SGHDN and FVKESK. The V and J ends lost 9 bases and 2 bases respectively, with 10 bases between them. The CDR3 has 13 residues. CDR3 bases: TGTGCCAGTACCGACAGAAACACCGGGGAGCTGTTTTTT. Amino acid sequence: CASTDRNTGELFF.

This chain joins TRBV5-1 and TRBJ2-5, with 7 bases matching TRBD2. This CDR3 has 13 amino acids. Trimming took 5 bases from V and 1 from J; bases not matched to a gene: 2. Germline loops: CDR1 SGHRS, CDR2 YFSETQ. Here the CDR3 reads CASRGGIQETQYF. In DNA form, the CDR3 reads TGCGCCAGCAGGGGGGGGATCCAAGAGACCCAGTACTTC.

The chain carries TRBV7-2 and TRBJ2-7, with TRBD1 identical over 12 bases. V was clipped by 1 base and J by 6 bases; unmatched bases: 7. The CDR3 has 16 residues. Germline V lookup: CDR1 SGHTA, CDR2 FQGNSA. The CDR3 DNA sequence: TGTGCCAGCAGCTTAGGGGACAGGGGGCGAGGTGTCGAGCAGTACTTC. It is translated as CASSLGDRGRGVEQYF.

The chain uses TRBV10-3 and TRBJ2-1, with D perhaps TRBD2 (5 bases). Trimming removed 6 bases from V and 8 bases from J, with 14 bases in between. The CDR3 covers 13 residues. Germline V gives CDR1 ENHRY, CDR2 SYGVKD. The CDR3 sequence is CAISVTSLDEQFF. CDR3 DNA: TGTGCCATCAGCGTAACTAGTCTGGATGAGCAGTTCTTC.

V gene TRBV5-1 combines with J gene TRBJ2-7; 11 bases fit TRBD2. This CDR3 contains 14 residues. CDR1 is SGHRS, CDR2 YFSETQ, per germline. V gave up 1 base and J gave up 4 bases; unmatched junction bases: 1. The CDR3 spells CASSLTSGGYEQYF. The CDR3 bases are TGCGCCAGCAGCTTGACTAGCGGGGGTTACGAGCAGTACTTC.

The CDR3 nucleotides read TGTGCCAGTAGTGTTGGACAGGACTATGGCTACACCTTC. Encoded protein: CASSVGQDYGYTF. This chain uses TRBV19 with TRBJ1-2, with 7 bases that match TRBD1. Losses at the gene ends were 5 bases for V and 3 bases for J; bases not matched to a gene: 3. Per germline, CDR1 LNHDA and CDR2 SQIVND (reference sequence). The CDR3 extends over 13 amino acids.

This clone was observed once. This chain links TRBV29-1 with TRBJ2-7; TRBD1 matches at 9 bases. Trimming at V came to 5 bases and at J to 6 bases, leaving 14 bases not matched to a gene. CDR3 length equals 15 residues. Germline assignment: CDR1 SQVTM and CDR2 ANQGSEA. CDR3 coding DNA: TGCAGCGTTCCAAATTCTGACAGGGGGTACTGCGAGCAGTACTTC. This codes for CSVPNSDRGYCEQYF.

The chain uses TRBV7-8 and TRBJ1-6, with TRBD1 identical over 7 bases. The CDR3 is made up of 14 amino acids. The germline CDR1 and CDR2 sequences are SGHVS and FQNEAQ. V was pared by 5 bases and J by 9 bases, with 7 bases of the junction left unmatched. For the CDR3, the DNA is TGTGCCAGCAGCCCGGTAGGGGGCACTTCACCCCTCCACTTT. Residues: CASSPVGGTSPLHF.

The chain couples TRBV14 to TRBJ2-7; the D gene is possibly TRBD2 (6 bases). The germline V gene has CDR1 SGHDN and CDR2 FVKESK. With 5 bases removed from V and 4 bases from J, the gap between germline ends came to 12 bases. The length of the CDR3 is 13 residues. The CDR3 DNA sequence: TGTGCCAGCAGCTCTAGTCGGGGGTACGAGCAGTACTTC. As protein: CASSSSRGYEQYF. The variable domain in full, with the rest retrieved from reference TRBV14 and TRBJ2-7, is EAGVTQFPSHSVIEKGQTVTLRCDPISGHDNLYWYRRVMGKEIKFLLHFVKESKQDESGMPNNRFLAERTGGTYSTLKVQPAELEDSGVYFCASSSSRGYEQYFGPGTRLTVT.

There are a few counts of this clone. The V gene is TRBV19, the J gene TRBJ1-4; no reliable D call. CDR1 is LNHDA and CDR2 is SQIVND in the germline V gene (reference sequence). The length of the CDR3 is 16 residues. Trimming took off 6 bases at V and 4 bases at J, with 18 bases between the two ends. CDR3 residues: CASSRNQAGGNEKLFF. Written as DNA, the CDR3 is TGTGCCAGTAGCCGAAACCAGGCGGGTGGTAATGAAAAACTGTTTTTT.

The chain combines TRBV5-1 with TRBJ2-3, with 7 bases matching TRBD2. CDR1 is SGHRS and CDR2 is YFSETQ in the germline V gene. V was clipped by 4 bases and J by 0 bases; unmatched bases: 2. The CDR3 is 14 amino acids. CDR3: CASSHSGSTDTQYF. In nucleotides, the CDR3 is TGCGCCAGCAGCCATAGCGGGAGCACAGATACGCAGTATTTT.

This clone was seen just once. CDR3 region: CASSAGYGIYGYTF. For the CDR3, the DNA is TGTGCCAGCAGCGCCGGGTACGGAATTTATGGCTACACCTTC. V is TRBV5-8 and J is TRBJ1-2; D is ambiguous. The CDR3 has 14 amino acids. The germline CDR1 and CDR2 sequences are SGHTS and YDEGEE. Trimming left V 4 bases short and J 5 bases short, with 15 bases between.

In its sample, this clone was seen a few times. This sequence joins TRBV5-6 and TRBJ1-4; 9 positions agree with TRBD1. This CDR3 contains 15 residues. Losses at the gene ends were 1 base for V and 8 bases for J; bases not matched to a gene: 6. Germline V CDR1 and CDR2: SGHDT, YYEEEE. CDR3 loop: CASSLKGQGREKLFF. The CDR3 region has the DNA TGTGCCAGCAGCTTGAAGGGACAGGGACGCGAAAAACTGTTTTTT.